Shown below are 23 T cell receptor beta chains from a single sample sequenced in a study of regulatory T cells in long-lasting Graves disease. Documented time point: newly diagnosed GD, antithyroid drugs for less than 3 months. Extracted PBMC RNA gave rise to the TCR library. Both iRepertoire HTBI primers and Arm-PCR of CDR3 regions were used to build the TCR beta libraries. TCRdb independently ran MiXCR on the multiplex PCR reads; one entry per CDR3 protein. Of about 530,000 distinct CDR3 sequences in the sample, roughly 16% were seen once. A further study also used this sample, focusing on T cells in Graves' hyperthyroidism and ophthalmopathy.

The sequencing here drew on peripheral blood mononuclear cells (PBMCs), taken at new diagnosis, from a patient treated with antithyroid drugs. These receptors originate from a woman aged 35-65 years with Graves disease.

This clonotype was found many times. The chain employs TRBV6-2 or TRBV6-3 and TRBJ1-6; the match to TRBD1 covers 7 bases. The J segment lost 7 bases and the V segment lost 8 bases, leaving 2 bases of the junction unmatched. The V gene's germline CDR1 is MNHEY and CDR2 SVGEGT. CDR3 length: 12 amino acids. The CDR3 DNA reads TGTGCCAGCCTGACAGGGAATTCACCCCTCCACTTT. Translated: CASLTGNSPLHF.

The J gene is TRBJ1-2, the V gene TRBV11-1; D possibly corresponds to TRBD1 (5 bases). The V end was cut by 4 bases, the J end by 1 base, with 13 bases between. The CDR3 is made up of 15 amino acids. The germline V gene encodes CDR1 SGHAT and CDR2 FQDESV (reference sequence). Written as DNA, the CDR3 is TGTGCCAGCAGCTGGGGGGAAGGCCTTAACTATGGCTACACCTTC. The encoded protein is CASSWGEGLNYGYTF.

This clonotype was detected many times. V gene TRBV2 combines with J gene TRBJ1-1, with TRBD1 as a possible D gene (5 bases). CDR3 length: 18 amino acids. The ends were cut back, 0 bases at V and 3 bases at J, with 20 bases in the middle. Germline V gene data show CDR1 as SNHLY and CDR2 as FYNNEI. The CDR3 here is CASSEAQTRKTQDTEAFF. The CDR3 nucleotides are TGTGCCAGCAGTGAAGCTCAGACCCGGAAGACACAGGACACTGAAGCTTTCTTT.

This clonotype was seen at least ten times. A much larger clone differs by one base, so this may be a read error. The rearrangement joins TRBV12-3 or TRBV12-4 to TRBJ1-1; D gene uncertain. V shed 3 bases and J shed 4 bases, with 9 bases lying between them. The CDR3 runs to 13 residues. Here the CDR3 DNA reads TGTGCCAGCAGTTTGAGGGCGGGCACTGAAGCTTTCTTT. Translating it yields CASSLRAGTEAFF.

There are a few counts of this clonotype. The chain joins TRBV30 to TRBJ2-1; tentatively, D is TRBD2 (5 bases). This CDR3 is 14 amino acids long. Per germline, CDR1 GTSNPN and CDR2 SVGIG (reference sequence). Trimming left V 5 bases short and J 2 bases short, with 13 bases between. CDR3 in amino acids: CAWSKGVPYNEQFF. In nucleotides, the CDR3 is TGTGCCTGGTCAAAGGGAGTACCCTACAATGAGCAGTTCTTC. The full variable domain, completed using reference TRBV30 and TRBJ2-1, is SQTIHQWPATLVQPVGSPLSLECTVEGTSNPNLYWYRQAAGRGLQLLFYSVGIGQISSEVPQNLSASRPQDRQFILSSKKLLLSDSGFYLCAWSKGVPYNEQFFGPGTRLTVL.

This clonotype was counted at least ten times. The V gene is TRBV30, the J gene TRBJ1-3, with D hard to call. This CDR3 has 16 residues. V dropped 1 base and J dropped 0 bases, with 13 bases sitting between them. Germline V lookup: CDR1 GTSNPN, CDR2 SVGIG (reference sequence). The CDR3 nucleotides are TGTGCCTGGAGTGGATCGAGGGTCAGCTCTGGAAACACCATATATTTT. This encodes CAWSGSRVSSGNTIYF. The full variable domain, its missing parts supplied by reference TRBV30 and TRBJ1-3, is SQTIHQWPATLVQPVGSPLSLECTVEGTSNPNLYWYRQAAGRGLQLLFYSVGIGQISSEVPQNLSASRPQDRQFILSSKKLLLSDSGFYLCAWSGSRVSSGNTIYFGEGSWLTVV.

The DNA of the CDR3 is TGTGCCAGCAGTCAAACAGGGTCTGGGGATCAGCCCCAGCATTTT. It translates to CASSQTGSGDQPQHF. This sequence joins TRBV3-1 and TRBJ1-5; D is perhaps TRBD1 (6 bases). Per the germline V gene, CDR1 is LGHDT and CDR2 is YNNKEL (reference sequence). The CDR3 length is 15 residues. The germline V and J ends were trimmed by 6 bases and 5 bases, with 17 bases remaining between them.

This clonotype was seen repeatedly, ten times or more. The chain uses TRBV30 and TRBJ2-5, with 9 bases fitting TRBD1. This CDR3 spans 13 amino acids. J lost 4 bases, V lost 3 bases, and 3 bases had no gene match. Germline loops: CDR1 GTSNPN, CDR2 SVGIG (reference sequence). In nucleotides, the CDR3 is TGTGCCTGGAGGCCACAGGGGGCAGAGACCCAGTACTTC. It translates to CAWRPQGAETQYF.

This clonotype was counted only a few times. The chain combines TRBV3-1 with TRBJ2-5; a possible D gene is TRBD1 (5 bases). CDR3 length equals 13 residues. V was pared by 3 bases and J by 4 bases, with 9 bases between. Per germline, CDR1 LGHDT and CDR2 YNNKEL (reference sequence). CDR3 nucleotides: TGTGCCAGCAGCCATAGACAGCCAGAGACCCAGTACTTC. This translates into CASSHRQPETQYF.

In this sample, this clonotype turned up many times. This sequence joins TRBV5-1 and TRBJ1-1; D unclear. The CDR3 length is 13 residues. Germline V gene sequence: CDR1 SGHRS, CDR2 YFSETQ. V lost 2 bases and J 4 bases, leaving 9 bases between the germline ends. The CDR3 nucleotides read TGCGCCAGCAGCTTCGGGCACGGCACTGAAGCTTTCTTT. Amino acid sequence: CASSFGHGTEAFF.

The count of this clonotype is one. This may come from a read error, since a much larger clone is one base off. The chain employs TRBV6-4 and TRBJ2-1; D gene uncertain. V lost 11 bases to trimming and J lost 0 bases, with 14 bases between them. The CDR3 runs to 14 residues. Germline V gene sequence: CDR1 MRHNA, CDR2 SNTAGT. CDR3 coding DNA: TGTGCCGGCTCACCCGGTTTCTCCTACAATGAGCAGTTCTTC. Residues: CAGSPGFSYNEQFF.

The chain couples TRBV7-6 to TRBJ2-3, with 9 bases identical to TRBD2. CDR1 is SGHVS and CDR2 is FNYEAQ in the germline V gene. V lost 1 base and J lost 1; bases outside the gene matches: 3. The CDR3 spans 16 residues. The CDR3 coding sequence is TGTGCCAGCAGCTTAGAGGGCGGGGGGGGCACAGATACGCAGTATTTT. This sequence encodes CASSLEGGGGTDTQYF. Full variable domain (rest looked up from reference TRBV7-6 and TRBJ2-3): GAGVSQSPRYKVTKRGQDVALRCDPISGHVSLYWYRQALGQGPEFLTYFNYEAQQDKSGLPNDRFSAERPEGSISTLTIQRTEQRDSAMYRCASSLEGGGGTDTQYFGPGTRLTVL.

This sequence joins TRBV30 and TRBJ1-1; D is undetermined. From germline, CDR1 is GTSNPN and CDR2 SVGIG (reference sequence). The V gene lost 4 bases and the J gene lost 0 bases, with 15 bases spanning the gap. CDR3 size: 15 residues. The CDR3 loop reads CAWTFVGNLNTEAFF. The CDR3 DNA is TGTGCCTGGACTTTCGTCGGCAACTTGAACACTGAAGCTTTCTTT.

The sample holds many counts of this clonotype. The chain couples TRBV12-5 to TRBJ2-3; D perhaps matches TRBD2 (6 bases). Trimming took 0 bases from V and 2 from J, leaving 15 bases between them. The CDR3 has 17 amino acids. The germline CDR1 and CDR2 sequences are LGHNT and FRNRAP. CDR3 protein: CASGLVLEGRFTDTQYF. In DNA, the CDR3 is TGTGCTAGTGGTTTGGTCCTCGAGGGGAGGTTCACAGATACGCAGTATTTT.

This clonotype was detected many times. The genes are TRBV18 and TRBJ1-2; D is uncertain. V lost 4 bases, J lost 13 bases, and 19 bases lay in between. Germline CDR1 KGHSH, CDR2 LQKENI. The CDR3 is 13 amino acids. In DNA, the CDR3 is TGTGCCAGCTCACAGCCCCCTCCTGCAGACTTCACCTTC. Encoded protein: CASSQPPPADFTF.

The J gene is TRBJ1-1, the V gene TRBV29-1; D remains unclear. The CDR3 sequence is 10 residues long. V was trimmed by 7 bases and J by 3 bases, leaving 6 bases between them. Germline V CDR1 and CDR2: SQVTM, ANQGSEA. CDR3 DNA: TGCAGCGGGGCACACACTGAAGCTTTCTTT. Its protein is CSGAHTEAFF.

This clonotype was recorded at least ten times. The rearrangement joins TRBV5-1 to TRBJ2-3, with 10 bases matching TRBD2. V lost 4 bases and J lost 3; bases outside the gene matches: 5. The germline V gene has CDR1 SGHRS and CDR2 YFSETQ. The length of the CDR3 is 15 residues. The CDR3 DNA is TGCGCCAGCAGCATCCAACTAGCGGGGACAGATACGCAGTATTTT. The encoded protein is CASSIQLAGTDTQYF.

Remarks on this clonotype: A read error may explain this, as a much larger clone is one base away. The chain carries TRBV28 and TRBJ2-7; 7 bases fit TRBD1. Germline loops: CDR1 MDHEN, CDR2 SYDVKM. There are 14 residues in the CDR3. The CDR3 DNA sequence: TGTGCCAGCAGTTTGTGGGACAGCTCCTACGAGCAGTGCTTC. Translated: CASSLWDSSYEQCF.

To note about this clonotype: A much larger clone lies one base from this, so it may be a read error. The genes are TRBV3-1 and TRBJ1-1; D not resolved. Germline loops: CDR1 LGHDT, CDR2 YNNKEL (reference sequence). CDR3 size: 13 residues. V shed 3 bases and J shed 7 bases, with 12 bases lying between them. In nucleotides, the CDR3 is TGTGCCAGCAGCCACTCCGGATCGGATGAAGCTTTCTTT. This translates into CASSHSGSDEAFF.

This clonotype was recorded many times. This chain joins TRBV7-3 and TRBJ2-1; D remains ambiguous. The length of the CDR3 is 15 residues. The V gene's germline CDR1 is SGHTA and CDR2 FQGTGA. The germline V and J ends were trimmed by 5 bases and 8 bases, with 19 bases remaining between them. The CDR3 loop is CASSPLATAIYEQFF. The CDR3 DNA is TGTGCCAGCAGCCCGCTCGCTACAGCTATCTATGAGCAGTTCTTC.

J is TRBJ2-7 and V is TRBV4-1, with 8 bases lining up with TRBD2. Germline-derived CDR1 and CDR2 are MGHRA and YSYEKL. The V segment lost 1 base and the J segment 2 bases; nucleotides outside the gene matches: 4. This CDR3 comprises 15 residues. The CDR3 DNA follows: TGCGCCAGCAGCCAAGGTGTAGCGGGACCCTACGAGCAGTACTTC. It encodes CASSQGVAGPYEQYF.

V is TRBV4-1 and J is TRBJ2-6; D gene uncertain. The CDR3 is 16 amino acids. Germline CDR1 and CDR2: MGHRA and YSYEKL. The V end was cut by 1 base, the J end by 0 bases, with 7 bases between. The CDR3 nucleotides read TGCGCCAGCAGCCAAGTAGCTTACTCTGGGGCCAACGTCCTGACTTTC. The encoded protein is CASSQVAYSGANVLTF.

This clonotype has only a few counts. V usage is TRBV10-3 and J usage is TRBJ1-5; possibly TRBD1 for D (6 bases). CDR3 size: 15 residues. Germline V CDR1 and CDR2: ENHRY, SYGVKD. Trimming left V 10 bases short and J 4 bases short, with 20 bases between. The CDR3: CASGGRGEGNQPQHF. For the CDR3, the DNA is TGTGCCAGTGGGGGGAGGGGGGAAGGAAATCAGCCCCAGCATTTT.